This TCR beta chain is drawn from a study of cytomegalovirus exposure and HLA in healthy donors. For the study at large: In terms of ancestry, the Caucasian-associated cluster contained roughly 81% of the roughly 400 genotyped donors.

Whole-study findings and limits: In a later analysis, HLA-C alleles had the fewest associated TCRs, DRB1 alleles the most. The only immune exposure information that was available was CMV serostatus.

Of note for this clone: No antigen is known for it.

The study ran its PCR with 60 Vbeta and 13 Jbeta primers. Assay used: immunoSEQ multiplex PCR; TCRdb lists only in-frame clones, some missing. Of fewer than 200,000 clones in the sample, around 86% are singletons; the top ten hold approximately 2%. V gave up 3 bases and J gave up 8 bases; unmatched junction bases: 14. The germline gives CDR1 SGDLS, CDR2 YYNGEE. The CDR3 runs to 16 residues. The J gene is TRBJ1-2, the V gene TRBV9; the match to TRBD1 covers 9 bases. The specimen sequenced was PBMCs. The clonotype originates from a human donor in good health. The CDR3 loop reads CASSDSRGQGWEGYTF. As DNA, the CDR3 is TGTGCCAGCAGCGATTCAAGGGGACAGGGTTGGGAAGGCTACACCTTC. The complete variable domain, with remaining parts taken from reference TRBV9 and TRBJ1-2, reads DSGVTQTPKHLITATGQRVTLRCSPRSGDLSVYWYQQSLDQGLQFLIQYYNGEERAKGNILERFSAQQFPDLHSELNLSSLELGDSALYFCASSDSRGQGWEGYTFGSGTRLTVV.